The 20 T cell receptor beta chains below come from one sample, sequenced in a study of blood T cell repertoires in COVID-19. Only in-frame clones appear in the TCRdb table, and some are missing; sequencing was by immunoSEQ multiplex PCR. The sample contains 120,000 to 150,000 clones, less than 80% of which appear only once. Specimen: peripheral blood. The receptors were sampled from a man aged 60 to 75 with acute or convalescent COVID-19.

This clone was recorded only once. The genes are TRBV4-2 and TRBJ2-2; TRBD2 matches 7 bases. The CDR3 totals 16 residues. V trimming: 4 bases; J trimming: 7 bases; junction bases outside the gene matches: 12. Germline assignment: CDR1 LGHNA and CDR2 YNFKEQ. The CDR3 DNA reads TGTGCCAGCAGCCCCTCTCCGGCGGGAGTGGTCGGGGAGCTGTTTTTT. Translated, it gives CASSPSPAGVVGELFF.

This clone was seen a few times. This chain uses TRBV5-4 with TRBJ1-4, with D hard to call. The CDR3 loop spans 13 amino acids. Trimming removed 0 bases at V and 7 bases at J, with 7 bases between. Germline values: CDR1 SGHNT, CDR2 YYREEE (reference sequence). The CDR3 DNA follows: TGTGCCAGCAGCTTGGCGGGAGGTGAAAAACTGTTTTTT. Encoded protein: CASSLAGGEKLFF.

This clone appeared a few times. This CDR3 is CASSFRAESSGDNNEQFF. Here the CDR3 DNA reads TGTGCCAGCAGCTTCCGCGCCGAATCTAGCGGGGATAACAATGAGCAGTTCTTC. The rearrangement links TRBV11-3 to TRBJ2-1; 9 positions agree with TRBD2. CDR1 is SGHNT and CDR2 is YENEEA in the germline V gene. This CDR3 contains 18 residues. J gave up 5 bases and V 3 bases, and 14 bases lay outside the gene matches. Full variable domain (outside the CDR3, taken from reference TRBV11-3 and TRBJ2-1): EAGVVQSPRYKIIEKKQPVAFWCNPISGHNTLYWYLQNLGQGPELLIRYENEEAVDDSQLPKDRFSAERLKGVDSTLKIQPAELGDSAVYLCASSFRAESSGDNNEQFFGPGTRLTVL.

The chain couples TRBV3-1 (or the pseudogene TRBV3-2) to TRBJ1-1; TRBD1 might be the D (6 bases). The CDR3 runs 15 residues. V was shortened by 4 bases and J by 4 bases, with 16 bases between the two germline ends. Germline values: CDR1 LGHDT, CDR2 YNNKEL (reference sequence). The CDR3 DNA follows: TGTGCCAGCAGCCTCCAGGGGACCTGGGGCACTGAAGCTTTCTTT. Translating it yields CASSLQGTWGTEAFF.

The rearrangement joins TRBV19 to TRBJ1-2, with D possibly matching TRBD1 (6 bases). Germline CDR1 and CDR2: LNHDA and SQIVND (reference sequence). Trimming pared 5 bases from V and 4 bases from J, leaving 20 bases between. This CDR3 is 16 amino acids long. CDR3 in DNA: TGTGCCAGTAGTGCGTCCCTCGGACAGCCTATCTATGGCTACACCTTC. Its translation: CASSASLGQPIYGYTF.

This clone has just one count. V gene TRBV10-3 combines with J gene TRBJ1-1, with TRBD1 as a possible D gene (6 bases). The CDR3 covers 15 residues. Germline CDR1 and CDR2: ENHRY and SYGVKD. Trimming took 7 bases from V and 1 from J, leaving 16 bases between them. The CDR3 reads CAITGGGTKNTEAFF. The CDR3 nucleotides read TGTGCCATCACCGGGGGGGGGACAAAGAACACTGAAGCTTTCTTT.

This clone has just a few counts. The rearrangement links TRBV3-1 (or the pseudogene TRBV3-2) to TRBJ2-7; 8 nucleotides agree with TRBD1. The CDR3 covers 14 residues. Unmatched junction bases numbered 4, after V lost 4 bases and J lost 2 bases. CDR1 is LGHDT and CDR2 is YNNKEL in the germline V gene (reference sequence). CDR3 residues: CASSPGQATYEQYF. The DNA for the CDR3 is TGTGCCAGCAGCCCGGGACAGGCAACCTACGAGCAGTACTTC.

The CDR3 DNA reads as TGCGCCAGCAGCTTTGGCCAACTAGCGGGAGGGCAAGAGACCCAGTACTTC. Its protein is CASSFGQLAGGQETQYF. The chain recombines TRBV5-1 with TRBJ2-5, with 13 bases aligning to TRBD2. This CDR3 comprises 17 residues. With V trimmed by 2 bases and J by 2 bases, 6 bases remained unmatched. CDR1 and CDR2 (germline): SGHRS, YFSETQ.

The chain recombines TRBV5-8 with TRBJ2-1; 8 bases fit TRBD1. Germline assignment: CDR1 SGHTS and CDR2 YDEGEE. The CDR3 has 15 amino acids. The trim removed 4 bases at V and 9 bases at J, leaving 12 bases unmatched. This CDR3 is CASSGGQGQGGEQFF. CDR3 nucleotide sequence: TGTGCCAGCAGCGGAGGACAGGGCCAAGGGGGTGAGCAGTTCTTC.

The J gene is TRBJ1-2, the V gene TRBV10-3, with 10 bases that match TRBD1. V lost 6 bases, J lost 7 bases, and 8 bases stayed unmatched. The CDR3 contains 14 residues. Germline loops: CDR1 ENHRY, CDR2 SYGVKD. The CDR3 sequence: CAIRPGQGIRGYTF. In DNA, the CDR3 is TGTGCCATCAGACCGGGACAGGGGATACGTGGCTACACCTTC.

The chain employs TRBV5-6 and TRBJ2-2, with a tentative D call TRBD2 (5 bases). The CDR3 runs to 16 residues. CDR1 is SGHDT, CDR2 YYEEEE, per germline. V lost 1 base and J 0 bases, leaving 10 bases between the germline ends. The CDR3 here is CASSLRTGTNTGELFF. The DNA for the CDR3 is TGTGCCAGCAGCTTGAGGACTGGTACGAACACCGGGGAGCTGTTTTTT.

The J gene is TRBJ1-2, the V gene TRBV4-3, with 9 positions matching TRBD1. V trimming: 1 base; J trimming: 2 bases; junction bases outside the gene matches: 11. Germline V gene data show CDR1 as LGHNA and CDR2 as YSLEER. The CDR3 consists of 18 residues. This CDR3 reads CASSQAVTGGAANYGYTF. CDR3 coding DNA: TGCGCCAGCAGCCAAGCCGTTACAGGGGGCGCCGCGAACTATGGCTACACCTTC.

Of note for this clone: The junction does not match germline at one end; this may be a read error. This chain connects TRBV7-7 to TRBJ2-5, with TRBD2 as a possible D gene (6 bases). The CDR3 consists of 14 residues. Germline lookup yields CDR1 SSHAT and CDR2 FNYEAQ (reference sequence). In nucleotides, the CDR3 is TGTGCTAGCAGCTTGGAGGGGAGCCAAGAGACCCAGTACTTC. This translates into CASSLEGSQETQYF.

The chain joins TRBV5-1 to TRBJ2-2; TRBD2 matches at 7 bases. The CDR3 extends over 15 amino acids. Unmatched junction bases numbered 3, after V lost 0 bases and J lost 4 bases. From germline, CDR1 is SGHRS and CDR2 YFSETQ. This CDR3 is CASSLDGEGTGELFF. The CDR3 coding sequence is TGCGCCAGCAGCTTGGACGGGGAGGGCACCGGGGAGCTGTTTTTT.

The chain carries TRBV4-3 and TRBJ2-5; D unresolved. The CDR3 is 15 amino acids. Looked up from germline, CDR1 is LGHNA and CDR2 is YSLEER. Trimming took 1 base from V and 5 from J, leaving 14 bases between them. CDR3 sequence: CASSQGASSMETQYF. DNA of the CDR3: TGCGCCAGCAGCCAAGGCGCGAGTAGCATGGAGACCCAGTACTTC.

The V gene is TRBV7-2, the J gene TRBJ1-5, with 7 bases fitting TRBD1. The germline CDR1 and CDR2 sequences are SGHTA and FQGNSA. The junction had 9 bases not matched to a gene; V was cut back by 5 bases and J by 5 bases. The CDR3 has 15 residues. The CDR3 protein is CASSPQGQPHQPQHF. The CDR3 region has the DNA TGTGCCAGCAGCCCCCAGGGACAGCCTCATCAGCCCCAGCATTTT.

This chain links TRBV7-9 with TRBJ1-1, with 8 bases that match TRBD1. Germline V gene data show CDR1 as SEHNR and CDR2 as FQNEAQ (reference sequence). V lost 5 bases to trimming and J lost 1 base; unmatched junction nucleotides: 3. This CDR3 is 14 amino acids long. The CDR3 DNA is TGTGCCAGCAGCGACACAGGGGGGAACACTGAAGCTTTCTTT. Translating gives CASSDTGGNTEAFF.

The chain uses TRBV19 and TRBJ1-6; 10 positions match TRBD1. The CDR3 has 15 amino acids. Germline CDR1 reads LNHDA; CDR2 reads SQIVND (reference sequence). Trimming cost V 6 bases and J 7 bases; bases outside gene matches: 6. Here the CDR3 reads CASSGQGVENSPLHF. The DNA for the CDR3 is TGTGCCAGTAGCGGACAGGGGGTTGAGAATTCACCCCTCCACTTT.

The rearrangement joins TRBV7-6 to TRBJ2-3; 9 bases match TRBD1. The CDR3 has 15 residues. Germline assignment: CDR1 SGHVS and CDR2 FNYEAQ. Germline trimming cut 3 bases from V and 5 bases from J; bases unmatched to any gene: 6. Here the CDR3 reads CASSLATGGGDTQYF. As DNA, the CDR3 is TGTGCCAGCAGCTTGGCGACAGGGGGGGGAGATACGCAGTATTTT.

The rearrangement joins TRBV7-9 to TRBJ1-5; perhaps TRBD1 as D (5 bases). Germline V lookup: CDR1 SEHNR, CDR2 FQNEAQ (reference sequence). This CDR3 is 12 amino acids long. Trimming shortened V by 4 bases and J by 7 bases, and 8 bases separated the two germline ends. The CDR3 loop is CASSSQGQPQHF. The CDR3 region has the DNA TGTGCCAGCAGCTCGCAGGGACAGCCCCAGCATTTT.